Listed below are T cell receptor beta chains from one sample, sequenced in a study of a mutant IDH1 vaccine in newly diagnosed glioma. Sequencing was performed with immunoSEQ multiplex PCR; in TCRdb, only in-frame clones are kept and a portion is missing. The data contain 25,000 or so clones, more than 65% of them singletons. No antigens are known for them. The sequences come from PBMCs, collected from a glioma patient whose treatment included an IDH1 peptide vaccine. These receptors originate from a man aged 35-49 years with glioma. Some clones in this sample may be carry-over from other donors' samples. The CDR3 runs from the conserved cysteine through the conserved F or W. The D gene is left open where the match is weak. Some rows have no size entry. The others give once, few or many, or a class for an expanded clone.

>TRBV14|few|TRBD1|TRBJ2-4
CASSTRQGVENIQYF
TGTGCCAGCAGCACCCGACAGGGGGTGGAAAACATTCAGTACTTC
>TRBV27|NA|TRBD1|TRBJ1-1
CASSFRQGGTEAFF
TGTGCCAGCAGTTTTCGACAGGGAGGGACTGAAGCTTTCTTT
>TRBV7-9|NA|NA|TRBJ2-3
CASSSPTGQTDTQYF
TGTGCCAGCAGCTCACCGACGGGGCAAACAGATACGCAGTATTTT
>TRBV7-2|NA|TRBD1|TRBJ2-7
CATRRPGGRNEQYF
TGTGCCACCAGGCGGCCAGGGGGTCGGAACGAGCAGTACTTC
>TRBV6-1|once|NA|TRBJ1-5
CASTGRRGGNQPQHF
TGTGCCAGCACGGGCCGGCGAGGGGGCAATCAGCCCCAGCATTTT
>TRBV18|few|NA|TRBJ1-2
CASLHRDITGSGYTF
TGTGCCAGCCTTCACCGGGACATTACTGGCAGCGGCTACACCTTC
>TRBV7-9|NA|NA|TRBJ1-3
CASSLGFFQGIAGNTIYF
TGTGCCAGCAGCTTAGGTTTTTTTCAGGGAATAGCTGGAAACACCATATATTTT
>TRBV28|NA|NA|TRBJ1-2
CASSLDGYGYTF
TGTGCCAGCAGCCTAGACGGCTATGGCTACACCTTC
>TRBV1|NA|NA|TRBJ1-5
CTSGQERGRPQPQHF
TGCACCAGCGGCCAAGAACGGGGGAGGCCCCAGCCCCAGCATTTT
>TRBV30|NA|NA|TRBJ1-5
CAWGSSSNQPQHF
TGTGCCTGGGGTTCTAGTAGCAATCAGCCCCAGCATTTT